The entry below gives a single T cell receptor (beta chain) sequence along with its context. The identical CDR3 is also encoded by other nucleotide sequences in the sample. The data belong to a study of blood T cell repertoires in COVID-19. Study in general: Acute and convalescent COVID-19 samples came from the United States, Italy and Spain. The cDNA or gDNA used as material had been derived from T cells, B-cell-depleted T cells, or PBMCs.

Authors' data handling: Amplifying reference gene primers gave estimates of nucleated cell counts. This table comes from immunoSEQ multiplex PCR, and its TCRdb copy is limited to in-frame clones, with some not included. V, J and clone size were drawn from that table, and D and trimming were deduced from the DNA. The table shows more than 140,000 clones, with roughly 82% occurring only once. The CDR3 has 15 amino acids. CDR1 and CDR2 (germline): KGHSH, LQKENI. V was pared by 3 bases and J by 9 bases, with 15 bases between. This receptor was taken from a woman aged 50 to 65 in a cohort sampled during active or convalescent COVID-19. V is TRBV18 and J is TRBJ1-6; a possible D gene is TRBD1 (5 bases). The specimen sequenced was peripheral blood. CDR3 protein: CASSPTTDRGSPLHF. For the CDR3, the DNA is TGTGCCAGCTCACCTACGACAGACCGAGGTTCACCCCTCCACTTT.